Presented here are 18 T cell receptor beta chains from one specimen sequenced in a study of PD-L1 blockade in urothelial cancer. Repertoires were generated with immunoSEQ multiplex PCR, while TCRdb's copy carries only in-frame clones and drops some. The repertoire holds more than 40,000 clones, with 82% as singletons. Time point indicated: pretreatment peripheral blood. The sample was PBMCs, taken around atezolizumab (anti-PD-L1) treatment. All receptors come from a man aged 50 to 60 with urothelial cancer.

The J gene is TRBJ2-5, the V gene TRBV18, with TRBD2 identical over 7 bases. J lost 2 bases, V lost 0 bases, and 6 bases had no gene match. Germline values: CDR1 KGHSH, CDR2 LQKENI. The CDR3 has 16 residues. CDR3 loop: CASSPPQAGLQETQYF. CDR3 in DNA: TGTGCCAGCTCACCACCCCAAGCGGGGTTACAAGAGACCCAGTACTTC.

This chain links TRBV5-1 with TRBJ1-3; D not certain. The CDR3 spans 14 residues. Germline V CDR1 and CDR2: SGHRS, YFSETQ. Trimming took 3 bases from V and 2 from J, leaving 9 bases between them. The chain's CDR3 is CASSSRTAGNTIYF. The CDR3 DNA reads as TGCGCCAGCAGCTCTCGGACTGCTGGAAACACCATATATTTT.

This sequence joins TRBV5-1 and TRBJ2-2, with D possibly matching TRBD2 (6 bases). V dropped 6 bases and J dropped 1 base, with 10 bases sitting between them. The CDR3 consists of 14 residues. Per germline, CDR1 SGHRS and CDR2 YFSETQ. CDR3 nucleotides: TGCGCCAGCATGGGGGGAGTGAACACCGGGGAGCTGTTTTTT. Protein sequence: CASMGGVNTGELFF.

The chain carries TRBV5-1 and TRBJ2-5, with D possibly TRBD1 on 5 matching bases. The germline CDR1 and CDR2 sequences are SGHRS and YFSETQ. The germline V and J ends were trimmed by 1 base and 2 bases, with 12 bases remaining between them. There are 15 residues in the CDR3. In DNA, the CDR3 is TGCGCCAGCAGCTTGAACCCCGGACAACAAGAGACCCAGTACTTC. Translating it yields CASSLNPGQQETQYF.

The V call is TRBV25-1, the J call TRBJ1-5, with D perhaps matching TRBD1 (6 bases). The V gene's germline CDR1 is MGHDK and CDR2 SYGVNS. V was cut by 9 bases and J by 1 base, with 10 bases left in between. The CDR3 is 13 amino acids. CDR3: CASQGTSNQPQHF. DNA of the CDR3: TGTGCCAGTCAGGGGACAAGCAATCAGCCCCAGCATTTT.

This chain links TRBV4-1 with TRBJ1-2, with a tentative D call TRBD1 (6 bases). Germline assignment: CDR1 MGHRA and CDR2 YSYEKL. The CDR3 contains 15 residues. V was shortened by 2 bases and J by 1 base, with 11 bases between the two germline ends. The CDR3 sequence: CASSQLDSLNYGYTF. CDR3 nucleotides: TGCGCCAGCAGCCAATTGGACAGCCTTAACTATGGCTACACCTTC.

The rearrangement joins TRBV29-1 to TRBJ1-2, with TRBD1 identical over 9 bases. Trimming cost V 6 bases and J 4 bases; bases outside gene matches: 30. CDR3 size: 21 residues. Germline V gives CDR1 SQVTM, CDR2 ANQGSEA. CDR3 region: CSVETNDETLDRGKFIYGYTF. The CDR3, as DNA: TGCAGCGTCGAGACTAACGACGAGACTTTAGACAGGGGGAAGTTTATCTATGGCTACACCTTC.

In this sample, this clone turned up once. The CDR3 spells CASSLSSRGNEQFF. CDR3 bases: TGTGCCAGCAGCTTATCTAGCAGGGGCAATGAGCAGTTCTTC. This chain joins TRBV5-4 and TRBJ2-1, with D possibly TRBD1 on 6 matching bases. CDR1 is SGHNT and CDR2 is YYREEE in the germline V gene (reference sequence). The CDR3 consists of 14 residues. V was shortened by 2 bases and J by 6 bases, with 12 bases between the two germline ends.

The DNA for the CDR3 is TGTGCCACCAGCCCTCGAAAGGTGGAGGTTGAGCAGTTCTTC. Protein: CATSPRKVEVEQFF. The chain recombines TRBV15 with TRBJ2-1; D possibly corresponds to TRBD2 (5 bases). The germline V gene has CDR1 LNHNV and CDR2 YYDKDF (reference sequence). The CDR3 spans 14 residues. V lost 5 bases and J 9 bases, leaving 17 bases between the germline ends.

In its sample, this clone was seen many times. CDR3 amino acids: CASMGQLGVYGYTF. CDR3 bases: TGTGCCAGCATGGGACAGCTGGGGGTCTATGGCTACACCTTC. The V gene is TRBV2, the J gene TRBJ1-2; 7 bases match TRBD1. After removal of 7 bases from V and 4 bases from J, the junction contained 9 bases not matched to a gene. The CDR3 is 14 residues long. Germline-derived CDR1 and CDR2 are SNHLY and FYNNEI.

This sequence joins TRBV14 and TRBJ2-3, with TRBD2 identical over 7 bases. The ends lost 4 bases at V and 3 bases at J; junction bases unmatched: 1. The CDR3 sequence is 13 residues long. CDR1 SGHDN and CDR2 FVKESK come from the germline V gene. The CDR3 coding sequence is TGTGCCAGCAGCCTGGGAGGGACAGATACGCAGTATTTT. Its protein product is CASSLGGTDTQYF. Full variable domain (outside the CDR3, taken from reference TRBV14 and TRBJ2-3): EAGVTQFPSHSVIEKGQTVTLRCDPISGHDNLYWYRRVMGKEIKFLLHFVKESKQDESGMPNNRFLAERTGGTYSTLKVQPAELEDSGVYFCASSLGGTDTQYFGPGTRLTVL.

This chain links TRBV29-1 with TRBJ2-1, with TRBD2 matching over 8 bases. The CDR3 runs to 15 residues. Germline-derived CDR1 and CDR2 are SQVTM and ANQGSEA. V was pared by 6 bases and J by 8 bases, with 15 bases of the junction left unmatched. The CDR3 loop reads CSVDSPGLVFHEQFF. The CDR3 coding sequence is TGCAGCGTCGATTCACCGGGACTAGTGTTCCATGAGCAGTTCTTC.

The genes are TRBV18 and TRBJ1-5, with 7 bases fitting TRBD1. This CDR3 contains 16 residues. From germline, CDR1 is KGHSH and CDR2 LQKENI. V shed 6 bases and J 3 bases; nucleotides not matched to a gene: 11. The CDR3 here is CASSRQGEISNQPQHF. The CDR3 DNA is TGTGCCAGCTCCCGACAGGGAGAGATATCCAATCAGCCCCAGCATTTT.

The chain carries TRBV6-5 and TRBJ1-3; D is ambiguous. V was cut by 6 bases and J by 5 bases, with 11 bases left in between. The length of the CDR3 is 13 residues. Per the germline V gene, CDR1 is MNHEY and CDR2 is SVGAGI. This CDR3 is CASSGSLRNTIYF. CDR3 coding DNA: TGTGCCAGCAGCGGGTCTCTCCGAAACACCATATATTTT.

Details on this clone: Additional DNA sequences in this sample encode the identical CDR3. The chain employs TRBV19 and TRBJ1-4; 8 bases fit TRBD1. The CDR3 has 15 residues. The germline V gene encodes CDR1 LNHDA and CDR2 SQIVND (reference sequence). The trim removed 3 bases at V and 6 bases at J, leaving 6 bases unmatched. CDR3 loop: CASSMGDRLYEKLFF. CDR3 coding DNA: TGTGCCAGTAGTATGGGGGACAGGCTCTATGAAAAACTGTTTTTT. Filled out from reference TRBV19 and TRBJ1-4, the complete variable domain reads DGGITQSPKYLFRKEGQNVTLSCEQNLNHDAMYWYRQDPGQGLRLIYYSQIVNDFQKGDIAEGYSVSREKKESFPLTVTSAQKNPTAFYLCASSMGDRLYEKLFFGSGTQLSVL.

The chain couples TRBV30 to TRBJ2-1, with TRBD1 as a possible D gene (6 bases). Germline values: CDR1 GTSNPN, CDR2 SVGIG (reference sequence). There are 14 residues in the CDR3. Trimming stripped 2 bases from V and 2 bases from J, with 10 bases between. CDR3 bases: TGTGCCTGGAGTTGGGGACAACCCTACAATGAGCAGTTCTTC. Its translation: CAWSWGQPYNEQFF.

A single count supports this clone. CDR3 bases: TGCAGCGGCCTCGGAGCAACTAATGAAAAACTGTTTTTT. Encoded protein: CSGLGATNEKLFF. The chain links TRBV29-1 to TRBJ1-4; no definite D call. The CDR3 consists of 13 residues. The germline gives CDR1 SQVTM, CDR2 ANQGSEA. With 7 bases removed from V and 0 bases from J, the gap between germline ends came to 9 bases.

The CDR3, as DNA: TGTGCCAGCTCACCGGCGACAGCGAACACCGGGGAGCTGTTTTTT. It codes for CASSPATANTGELFF. The chain uses TRBV18 and TRBJ2-2, with D perhaps matching TRBD1 (5 bases). This CDR3 region has 15 residues. V was shortened by 3 bases and J by 0 bases, with 8 bases between the two germline ends. Germline CDR1 and CDR2: KGHSH and LQKENI.